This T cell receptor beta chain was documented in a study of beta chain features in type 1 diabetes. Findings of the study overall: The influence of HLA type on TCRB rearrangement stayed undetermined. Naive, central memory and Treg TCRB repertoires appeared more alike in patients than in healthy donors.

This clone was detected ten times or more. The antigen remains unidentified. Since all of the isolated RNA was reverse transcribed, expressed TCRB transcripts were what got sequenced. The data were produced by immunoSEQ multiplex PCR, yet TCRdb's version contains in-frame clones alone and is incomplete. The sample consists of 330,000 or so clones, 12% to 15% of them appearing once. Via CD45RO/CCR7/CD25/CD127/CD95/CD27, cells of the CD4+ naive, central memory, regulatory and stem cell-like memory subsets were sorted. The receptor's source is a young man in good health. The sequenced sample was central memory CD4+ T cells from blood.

The DNA of the CDR3 is TGTGCCAGCGCCCGGCCGGGTAATGAAAAACTGTTTTTT. Amino acid sequence: CASARPGNEKLFF. This sequence joins TRBV7-9 and TRBJ1-4; no clear D gene. The CDR3 runs to 13 residues. In germline, CDR1 is SEHNR, CDR2 FQNEAQ (reference sequence). Trimming took 8 bases from V and 4 from J, leaving 11 bases between them. The variable domain in full, completed from reference TRBV7-9 and TRBJ1-4, reads DTGVSQNPRHKITKRGQNVTFRCDPISEHNRLYWYRQTLGQGPEFLTYFQNEAQLEKSRLLSDRFSAERPKGSFSTLEIQRTEQGDSAMYLCASARPGNEKLFFGSGTQLSVL.